Each of the 12 T cell receptor beta chains below was sequenced from the same sample in a study of blood T cell repertoires in COVID-19. The data were produced by immunoSEQ multiplex PCR, yet TCRdb's version contains in-frame clones alone and is incomplete. This sample has about 190,000 clones, with about nine tenths found just once. The material sequenced was peripheral blood. The receptors here all came from a middle-aged man with acute or convalescent COVID-19.

The chain joins TRBV5-1 to TRBJ1-2, with 9 bases that match TRBD1. This CDR3 region has 13 residues. Germline CDR1 SGHRS, CDR2 YFSETQ. Trimming cost V 3 bases and J 7 bases; bases outside gene matches: 4. CDR3 loop: CASSSTGGSGYTF. DNA of the CDR3: TGCGCCAGCAGCTCTACAGGGGGCAGTGGCTACACCTTC.

This clone was recorded a few times. The CDR3 sequence: CASSVASGGLNTEAFF. The CDR3 DNA is TGTGCCAGCAGCGTAGCCTCGGGGGGGCTGAACACTGAAGCTTTCTTT. V is TRBV9 and J is TRBJ1-1; the D gene is possibly TRBD1 (6 bases). There are 16 residues in the CDR3. Germline V gene data show CDR1 as SGDLS and CDR2 as YYNGEE. V was trimmed by 0 bases and J by 0 bases, leaving 12 bases between them.

The chain couples TRBV7-9 to TRBJ1-3, with D unclear. Deletions cut 1 base from V and 4 bases from J, with 14 bases between. CDR1 is SEHNR and CDR2 is FQNEAQ in the germline V gene (reference sequence). The CDR3 covers 16 residues. The CDR3 loop is CASSLDRGLAGNTIYF. DNA for the CDR3: TGTGCCAGCAGCTTAGATCGAGGGCTGGCGGGAAACACCATATATTTT. The complete variable domain, with remaining parts taken from reference TRBV7-9 and TRBJ1-3, reads DTGVSQNPRHKITKRGQNVTFRCDPISEHNRLYWYRQTLGQGPEFLTYFQNEAQLEKSRLLSDRFSAERPKGSFSTLEIQRTEQGDSAMYLCASSLDRGLAGNTIYFGEGSWLTVV.

This clone has a single count. The chain has TRBV19 and TRBJ1-1; D is ambiguous. Germline V CDR1 and CDR2: LNHDA, SQIVND (reference sequence). The CDR3 is 12 amino acids. Trimming cost V 3 bases and J 8 bases, with 10 bases left between them. CDR3 region: CASSMQSREAFF. CDR3 coding DNA: TGTGCCAGTAGTATGCAATCCAGGGAAGCTTTCTTT.

The genes are TRBV9 and TRBJ1-2; TRBD1 matches at 10 bases. This CDR3 has 13 residues. The junction had 0 bases not matched to a gene; V was cut back by 3 bases and J by 4 bases. The V gene's germline CDR1 is SGDLS and CDR2 YYNGEE. The CDR3 nucleotides read TGTGCCAGCAGCGGGGACAGGGGCTATGGCTACACCTTC. Encoded protein: CASSGDRGYGYTF. Supplemented by reference TRBV9 and TRBJ1-2, the full variable domain reads DSGVTQTPKHLITATGQRVTLRCSPRSGDLSVYWYQQSLDQGLQFLIQYYNGEERAKGNILERFSAQQFPDLHSELNLSSLELGDSALYFCASSGDRGYGYTFGSGTRLTVV.

This clone was recorded a few times. The CDR3 region is CASSSDRDTEAFF. The CDR3 nucleotides are TGTGCCAGCAGCTCCGACAGGGACACTGAAGCTTTCTTT. The V and J genes are TRBV4-2 and TRBJ1-1; TRBD1 aligns across 7 bases. Germline V gene lookup returns CDR1 LGHNA and CDR2 YNFKEQ. The J segment lost 3 bases and the V segment lost 5 bases, leaving 3 bases of the junction unmatched. This CDR3 spans 13 amino acids.

J is TRBJ1-5 and V is TRBV5-1; 8 bases are shared with TRBD1. The CDR3 covers 17 residues. V was clipped by 4 bases and J by 4 bases; unmatched bases: 13. The germline CDR1 and CDR2 sequences are SGHRS and YFSETQ. The CDR3 region is CASSPGLGTGENQPQHF. The CDR3 nucleotides are TGCGCCAGCAGCCCAGGACTTGGGACAGGAGAAAATCAGCCCCAGCATTTT.

The chain couples TRBV2 to TRBJ1-2; 9 bases are shared with TRBD1. CDR3 length: 12 amino acids. Per the germline V gene, CDR1 is SNHLY and CDR2 is FYNNEI. Trimming at V came to 8 bases and at J to 8 bases, leaving 6 bases not matched to a gene. The CDR3 here is CASPKDRGGYTF. The CDR3, as DNA: TGTGCCAGCCCTAAGGACAGGGGAGGCTACACCTTC.

The V call is TRBV12-5, the J call TRBJ2-7, with TRBD1 identical over 11 bases. The ends lost 6 bases at V and 2 bases at J; junction bases unmatched: 3. Germline CDR1 LGHNT, CDR2 FRNRAP. The CDR3 contains 14 residues. The CDR3 spells CASGPGQGAYEQYF. CDR3 in DNA: TGTGCTAGTGGCCCGGGACAGGGGGCCTACGAGCAGTACTTC.

J is TRBJ1-4 and V is TRBV5-6; 10 bases match TRBD1. Germline V gene data show CDR1 as SGHDT and CDR2 as YYEEEE. The CDR3 runs 16 residues. The V segment lost 4 bases and the J segment 8 bases; nucleotides outside the gene matches: 11. Here the CDR3 reads CASSRLGTGEGEKLFF. In DNA, the CDR3 is TGTGCCAGCAGCCGCCTCGGGACAGGGGAAGGGGAAAAACTGTTTTTT.

The chain has TRBV4-1 and TRBJ2-5; 11 nucleotides agree with TRBD2. This CDR3 is 15 amino acids long. The germline V gene encodes CDR1 MGHRA and CDR2 YSYEKL. V shed 6 bases, J shed 5 bases, and the junction held 8 bases outside the gene matches. The CDR3, as DNA: TGCGCCAGCAGAGGTAGCGGGGGGGCTTCGGAGACCCAGTACTTC. Translated: CASRGSGGASETQYF.

This clone has only a few counts. The chain is built from TRBV2 and TRBJ2-7; no clear D. Between the trimmed V and J ends, which lost 2 bases and 3 bases, there was a span of 8 bases. Germline assignment: CDR1 SNHLY and CDR2 FYNNEI. CDR3 length: 13 residues. CDR3 nucleotide sequence: TGTGCCAGCAGTGAATTAGGAGTCTACGAGCAGTACTTC. Translating it yields CASSELGVYEQYF. Filled out from reference TRBV2 and TRBJ2-7, the complete variable domain reads EPEVTQTPSHQVTQMGQEVILRCVPISNHLYFYWYRQILGQKVEFLVSFYNNEISEKSEIFDDQFSVERPDGSNFTLKIRSTKLEDSAMYFCASSELGVYEQYFGPGTRLTVT.